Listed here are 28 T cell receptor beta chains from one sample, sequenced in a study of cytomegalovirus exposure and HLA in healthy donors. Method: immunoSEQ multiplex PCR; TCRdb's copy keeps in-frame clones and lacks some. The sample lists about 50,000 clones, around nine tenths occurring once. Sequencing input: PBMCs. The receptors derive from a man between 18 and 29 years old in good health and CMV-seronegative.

The CDR3 loop is CASSPTQGGDEQYF. CDR3 nucleotides: TGCGCCAGCAGCCCAACACAGGGGGGCGACGAGCAGTACTTC. This chain connects TRBV5-1 to TRBJ2-7, with 8 bases that match TRBD1. Looked up from germline, CDR1 is SGHRS and CDR2 is YFSETQ. V trimming: 4 bases; J trimming: 5 bases; junction bases outside the gene matches: 8. The CDR3 length is 14 residues.

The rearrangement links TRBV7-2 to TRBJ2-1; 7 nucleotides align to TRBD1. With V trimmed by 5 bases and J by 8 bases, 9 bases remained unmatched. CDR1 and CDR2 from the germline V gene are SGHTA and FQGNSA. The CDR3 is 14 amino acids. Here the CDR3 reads CASSLTGQGDEQFF. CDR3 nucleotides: TGTGCCAGCAGCCTCACGGGTCAGGGGGATGAGCAGTTCTTC. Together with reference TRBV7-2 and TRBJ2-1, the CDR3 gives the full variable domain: GAGVSQSPSNKVTEKGKDVELRCDPISGHTALYWYRQSLGQGLEFLIYFQGNSAPDKSGLPSDRFSAERTGGSVSTLTIQRTQQEDSAVYLCASSLTGQGDEQFFGPGTRLTVL.

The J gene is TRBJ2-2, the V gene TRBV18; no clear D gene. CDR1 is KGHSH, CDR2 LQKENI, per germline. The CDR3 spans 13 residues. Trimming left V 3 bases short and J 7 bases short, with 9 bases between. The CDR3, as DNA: TGTGCCAGCTCACCGACGGCAGGCGGGGAGCTGTTTTTT. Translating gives CASSPTAGGELFF.

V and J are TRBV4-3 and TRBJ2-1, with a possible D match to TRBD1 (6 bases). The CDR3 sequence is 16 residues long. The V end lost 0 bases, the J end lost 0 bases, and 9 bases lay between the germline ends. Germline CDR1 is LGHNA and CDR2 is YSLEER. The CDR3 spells CASSQDLDSSYNEQFF. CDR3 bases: TGCGCCAGCAGCCAAGACTTGGACAGCTCCTACAATGAGCAGTTCTTC.

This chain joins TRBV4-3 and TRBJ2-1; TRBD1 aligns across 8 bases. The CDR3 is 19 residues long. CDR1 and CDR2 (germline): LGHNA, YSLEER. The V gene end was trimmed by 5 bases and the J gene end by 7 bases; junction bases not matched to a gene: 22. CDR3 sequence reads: CASSYLIKNRTGIGNEQFF. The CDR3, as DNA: TGCGCCAGCAGCTACCTGATAAAAAACAGGACAGGGATTGGGAATGAGCAGTTCTTC.

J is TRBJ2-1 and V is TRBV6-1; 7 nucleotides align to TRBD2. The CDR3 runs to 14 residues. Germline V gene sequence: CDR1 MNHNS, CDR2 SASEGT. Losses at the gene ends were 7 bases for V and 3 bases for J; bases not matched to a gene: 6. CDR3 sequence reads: CASTGRGDYNEQFF. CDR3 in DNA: TGTGCCAGCACCGGACGGGGGGACTACAATGAGCAGTTCTTC.

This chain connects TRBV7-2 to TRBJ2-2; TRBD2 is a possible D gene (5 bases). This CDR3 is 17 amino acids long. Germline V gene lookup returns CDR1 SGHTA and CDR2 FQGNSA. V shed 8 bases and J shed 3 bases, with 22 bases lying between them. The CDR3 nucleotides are TGTGCCAGCTGTACCCCTCTCGGCGGGTCGGACACCGGGGAGCTGTTTTTT. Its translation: CASCTPLGGSDTGELFF.

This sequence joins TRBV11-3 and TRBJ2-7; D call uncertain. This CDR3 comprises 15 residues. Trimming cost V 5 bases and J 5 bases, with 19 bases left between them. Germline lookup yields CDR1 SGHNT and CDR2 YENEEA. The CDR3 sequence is CASSPIFVYSHEQYF. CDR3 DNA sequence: TGTGCCAGCAGCCCCATTTTTGTATACAGTCACGAGCAGTACTTC.

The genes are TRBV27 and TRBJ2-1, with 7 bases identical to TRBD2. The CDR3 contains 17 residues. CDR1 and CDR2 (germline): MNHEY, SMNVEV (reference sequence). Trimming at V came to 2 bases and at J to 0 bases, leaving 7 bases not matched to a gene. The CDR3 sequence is CASSLGLAVSSYNEQFF. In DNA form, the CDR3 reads TGTGCCAGCAGTTTAGGGCTAGCGGTGAGCTCCTACAATGAGCAGTTCTTC.

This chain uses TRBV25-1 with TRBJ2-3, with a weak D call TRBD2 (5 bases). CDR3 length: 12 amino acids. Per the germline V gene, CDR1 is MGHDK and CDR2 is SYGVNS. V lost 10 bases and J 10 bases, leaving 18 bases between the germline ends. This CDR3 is CATRPPVGAQYF. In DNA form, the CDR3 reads TGTGCCACCAGACCTCCGGTCGGGGCGCAGTATTTT.

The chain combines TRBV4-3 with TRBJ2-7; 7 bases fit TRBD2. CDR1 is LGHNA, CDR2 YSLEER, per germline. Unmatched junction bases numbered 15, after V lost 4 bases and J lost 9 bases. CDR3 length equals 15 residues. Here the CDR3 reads CASSPAGDGGFRQYF. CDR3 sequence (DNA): TGCGCCAGCAGCCCGGCTGGGGACGGGGGGTTCCGGCAGTACTTC.

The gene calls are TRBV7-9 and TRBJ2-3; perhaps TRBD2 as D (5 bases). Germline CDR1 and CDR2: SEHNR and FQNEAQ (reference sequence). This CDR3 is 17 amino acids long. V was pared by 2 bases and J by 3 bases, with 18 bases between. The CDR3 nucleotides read TGTGCCAGCAGCTTAAGGCGATTCCGGGAAGGGACAGATACGCAGTATTTT. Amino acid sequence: CASSLRRFREGTDTQYF.

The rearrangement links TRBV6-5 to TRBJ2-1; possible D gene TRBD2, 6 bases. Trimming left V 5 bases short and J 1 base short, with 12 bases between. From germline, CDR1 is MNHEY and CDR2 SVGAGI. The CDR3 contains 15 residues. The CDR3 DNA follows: TGTGCCAGCAGTAGGAGGGAAGAATCCTACAATGAGCAGTTCTTC. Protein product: CASSRREESYNEQFF.

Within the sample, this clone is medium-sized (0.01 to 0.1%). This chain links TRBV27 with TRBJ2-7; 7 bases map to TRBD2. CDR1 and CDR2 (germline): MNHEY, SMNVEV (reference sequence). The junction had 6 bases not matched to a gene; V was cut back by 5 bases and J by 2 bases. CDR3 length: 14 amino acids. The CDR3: CASSAGVGTYEQYF. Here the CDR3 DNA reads TGTGCCAGCAGTGCGGGAGTGGGAACCTACGAGCAGTACTTC.

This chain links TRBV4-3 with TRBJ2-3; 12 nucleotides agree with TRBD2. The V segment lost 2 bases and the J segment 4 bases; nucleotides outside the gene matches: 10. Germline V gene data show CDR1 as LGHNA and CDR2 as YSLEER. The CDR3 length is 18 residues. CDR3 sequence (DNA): TGCGCCAGCAGCCAACTGGGACTAGCGGGCCCTGGATCAGATACGCAGTATTTT. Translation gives CASSQLGLAGPGSDTQYF.

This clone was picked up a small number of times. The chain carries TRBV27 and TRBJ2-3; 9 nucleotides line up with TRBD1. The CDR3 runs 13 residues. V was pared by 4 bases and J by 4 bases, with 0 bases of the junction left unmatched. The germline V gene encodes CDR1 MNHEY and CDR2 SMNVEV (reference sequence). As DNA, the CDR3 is TGTGCCAGCAGTTGGACAGGGGCAGATACGCAGTATTTT. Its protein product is CASSWTGADTQYF.

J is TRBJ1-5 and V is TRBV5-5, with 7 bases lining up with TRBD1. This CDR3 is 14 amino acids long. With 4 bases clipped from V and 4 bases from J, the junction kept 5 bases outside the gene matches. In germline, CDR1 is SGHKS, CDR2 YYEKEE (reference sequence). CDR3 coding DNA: TGTGCCAGCAGCCCCGACAGGGTTAATCAGCCCCAGCATTTT. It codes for CASSPDRVNQPQHF.

This CDR3 is CASSEGLAGIDEQFF. CDR3 coding DNA: TGTGCCAGCAGCGAGGGACTAGCGGGTATCGATGAGCAGTTCTTC. The V call is TRBV5-6, the J call TRBJ2-1; 12 positions agree with TRBD2. The CDR3 totals 15 residues. Germline V gives CDR1 SGHDT, CDR2 YYEEEE. V lost 4 bases to trimming and J lost 8 bases; unmatched junction nucleotides: 7.

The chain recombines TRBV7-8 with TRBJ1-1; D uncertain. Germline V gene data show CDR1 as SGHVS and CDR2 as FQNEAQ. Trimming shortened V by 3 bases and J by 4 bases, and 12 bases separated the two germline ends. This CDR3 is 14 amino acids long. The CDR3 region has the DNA TGTGCCAGCAGCTTTTACCGGAGGCGCACTGAAGCTTTCTTT. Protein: CASSFYRRRTEAFF.

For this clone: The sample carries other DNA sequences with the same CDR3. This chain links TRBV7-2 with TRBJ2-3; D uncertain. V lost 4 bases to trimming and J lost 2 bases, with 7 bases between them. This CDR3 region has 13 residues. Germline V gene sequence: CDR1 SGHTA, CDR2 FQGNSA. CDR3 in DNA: TGTGCCAGCAGCTCGACTCCCACAGATACGCAGTATTTT. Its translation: CASSSTPTDTQYF.

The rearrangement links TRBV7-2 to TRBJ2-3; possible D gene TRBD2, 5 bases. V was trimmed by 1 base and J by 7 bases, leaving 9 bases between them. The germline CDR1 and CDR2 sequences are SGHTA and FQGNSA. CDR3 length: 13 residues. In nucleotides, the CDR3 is TGTGCCAGCAGCTTAGTGTCCGGGAATACGCAGTATTTT. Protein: CASSLVSGNTQYF.

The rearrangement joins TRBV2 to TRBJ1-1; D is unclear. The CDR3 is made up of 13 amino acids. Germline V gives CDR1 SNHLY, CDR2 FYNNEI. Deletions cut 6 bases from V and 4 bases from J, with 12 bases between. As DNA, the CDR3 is TGTGCCAGCAGGGCTACAGCTCTCACTGAAGCTTTCTTT. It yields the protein CASRATALTEAFF.

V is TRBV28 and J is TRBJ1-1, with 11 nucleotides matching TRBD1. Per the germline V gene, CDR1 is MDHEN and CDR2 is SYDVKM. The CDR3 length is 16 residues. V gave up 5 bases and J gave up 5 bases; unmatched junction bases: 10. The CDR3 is CASSPWTGGGGTEAFF. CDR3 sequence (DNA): TGTGCCAGCAGTCCATGGACAGGGGGCGGAGGGACTGAAGCTTTCTTT.

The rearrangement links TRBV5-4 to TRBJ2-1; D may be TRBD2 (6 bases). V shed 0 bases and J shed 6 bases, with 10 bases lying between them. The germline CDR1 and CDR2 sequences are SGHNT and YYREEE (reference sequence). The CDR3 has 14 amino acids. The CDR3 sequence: CASSLERLVNEQFF. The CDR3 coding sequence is TGTGCCAGCAGCTTGGAACGACTAGTCAATGAGCAGTTCTTC.

The CDR3 nucleotides read TGTGCCAGCAGCTCCCGCGGGGACGGAGCCTACGAGCAGTACTTC. It encodes CASSSRGDGAYEQYF. This rearrangement joins TRBV7-9 to TRBJ2-7, with D maybe TRBD2 (6 bases). This CDR3 spans 15 amino acids. Germline V gene lookup returns CDR1 SEHNR and CDR2 FQNEAQ (reference sequence). Trimming shortened V by 4 bases and J by 2 bases, and 15 bases separated the two germline ends.

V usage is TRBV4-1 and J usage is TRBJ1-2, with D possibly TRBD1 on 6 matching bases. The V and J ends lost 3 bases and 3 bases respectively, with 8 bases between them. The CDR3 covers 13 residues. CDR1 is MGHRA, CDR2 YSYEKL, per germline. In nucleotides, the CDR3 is TGCGCCAGCAGCCAGCACAGGGACTATGGCTACACCTTC. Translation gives CASSQHRDYGYTF.

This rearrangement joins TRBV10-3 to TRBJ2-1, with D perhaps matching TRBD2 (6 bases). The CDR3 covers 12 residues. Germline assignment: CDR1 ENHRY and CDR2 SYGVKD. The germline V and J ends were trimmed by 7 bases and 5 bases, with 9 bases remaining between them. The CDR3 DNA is TGTGCCATCACCCGGACTAACAATGAGCAGTTCTTC. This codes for CAITRTNNEQFF.

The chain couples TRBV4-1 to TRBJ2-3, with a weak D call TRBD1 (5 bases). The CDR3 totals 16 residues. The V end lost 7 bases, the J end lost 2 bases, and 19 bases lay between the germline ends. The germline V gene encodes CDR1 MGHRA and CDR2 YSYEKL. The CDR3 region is CASNQLADGHTDTQYF. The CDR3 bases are TGCGCCAGCAACCAGCTGGCGGACGGACACACAGATACGCAGTATTTT.